Following are 17 T cell receptor beta chains from one sample sequenced in a study of control samples from healthy donors and cancer patients. Method: immunoSEQ multiplex PCR; TCRdb's copy keeps in-frame clones and lacks some. The repertoire holds 150,000 to 200,000 clones, 90% to 95% seen once, with about 1.4% in the top ten. The source material was blood. The receptors here all came from a man aged 25 to 40 in good health.

The CDR3 protein is CASRQGQYEQYF. CDR3 in DNA: TGTGCCAGCAGACAAGGACAGTACGAGCAGTACTTC. The chain uses TRBV7-2 and TRBJ2-7, with a possible D match to TRBD1 (6 bases). V shed 6 bases and J shed 4 bases, with 10 bases lying between them. CDR1 and CDR2 (germline): SGHTA, FQGNSA. This CDR3 region has 12 residues.

The chain combines TRBV2 with TRBJ2-1, with D perhaps given as TRBD1 or TRBD2 (7 bases each). There are 15 residues in the CDR3. V lost 1 base to trimming and J lost 8 bases, with 15 bases between them. Germline CDR1 is SNHLY and CDR2 is FYNNEI. CDR3 residues: CASSEVRQGGHEQFF. The DNA of the CDR3 is TGTGCCAGCAGTGAAGTTCGACAGGGAGGGCATGAGCAGTTCTTC.

CDR3 region: CASAARSNTEAFF. The CDR3 DNA follows: TGTGCCAGCGCGGCAAGGTCGAACACTGAAGCTTTCTTT. V gene TRBV6-5 combines with J gene TRBJ1-1; D unresolved. Trimming left V 8 bases short and J 1 base short, with 11 bases between. The CDR3 loop spans 13 amino acids. Germline V gene data show CDR1 as MNHEY and CDR2 as SVGAGI.

This chain connects TRBV3-1 (or the pseudogene TRBV3-2) to TRBJ2-7; no firm D call. Germline loops: CDR1 LGHDT, CDR2 YNNKEL (reference sequence). This CDR3 is 16 amino acids long. Trimming stripped 1 base from V and 3 bases from J, with 16 bases between. The CDR3, as DNA: TGTGCCAGCAGCCAAGCCTACTACGAGTGGGGCTACGAGCAGTACTTC. Encoded protein: CASSQAYYEWGYEQYF.

The rearrangement joins TRBV2 to TRBJ2-3; TRBD2 aligns across 9 bases. Germline CDR1 is SNHLY and CDR2 is FYNNEI. The ends lost 6 bases at V and 7 bases at J; junction bases unmatched: 14. The CDR3 is 16 amino acids. The CDR3 DNA sequence: TGTGCCAGCAGCGCGACGACTAGCGGATACGTGAATACGCAGTATTTT. This sequence encodes CASSATTSGYVNTQYF.

This rearrangement joins TRBV9 to TRBJ1-3; 8 bases line up with TRBD1. The CDR3 sequence is 18 residues long. The ends lost 4 bases at V and 4 bases at J; junction bases unmatched: 16. Looked up from germline, CDR1 is SGDLS and CDR2 is YYNGEE. CDR3 residues: CASSPGSGQGGFGNTIYF. The CDR3 region has the DNA TGTGCCAGCAGCCCCGGGAGCGGACAGGGAGGATTCGGAAACACCATATATTTT.

The CDR3 DNA reads TGTGCCAGCACCCGGACAGGTGGTGATAATTCACCCCTCCACTTT. Encoded protein: CASTRTGGDNSPLHF. V usage is TRBV25-1 and J usage is TRBJ1-6; 7 positions match TRBD1. Germline V gene lookup returns CDR1 MGHDK and CDR2 SYGVNS. The CDR3 extends over 15 amino acids. V was clipped by 7 bases and J by 5 bases; unmatched bases: 8.

This sequence joins TRBV30 and TRBJ1-1; 7 bases match TRBD1. V was clipped by 1 base and J by 0 bases; unmatched bases: 5. There are 15 residues in the CDR3. Germline V gene lookup returns CDR1 GTSNPN and CDR2 SVGIG (reference sequence). The CDR3 sequence: CAWSGGQTMNTEAFF. The CDR3 DNA follows: TGTGCCTGGAGTGGGGGACAGACCATGAACACTGAAGCTTTCTTT.

CDR3 nucleotide sequence: TGTGCCAGCAGTTTACAGGCAGACGCTGAAGCTTTCTTT. Translating gives CASSLQADAEAFF. This chain joins TRBV27 and TRBJ1-1; D gene ambiguous. This CDR3 is 13 amino acids long. Per the germline V gene, CDR1 is MNHEY and CDR2 is SMNVEV (reference sequence). The germline V and J ends were trimmed by 2 bases and 6 bases, with 10 bases remaining between them.

V gene TRBV9 combines with J gene TRBJ2-7; TRBD1 agrees at 10 bases. The CDR3 runs 18 residues. Per the germline V gene, CDR1 is SGDLS and CDR2 is YYNGEE. With 3 bases clipped from V and 4 bases from J, the junction kept 16 bases outside the gene matches. CDR3 in DNA: TGTGCCAGCAGCGCCATCCCCTCTCCCGGACAGGGGGTTTACGAGCAGTACTTC. This encodes CASSAIPSPGQGVYEQYF.

This chain links TRBV19 with TRBJ1-2; D gene ambiguous. The germline V gene has CDR1 LNHDA and CDR2 SQIVND (reference sequence). The V end lost 5 bases, the J end lost 1 base, and 8 bases lay between the germline ends. CDR3 length equals 13 residues. The CDR3 DNA sequence: TGTGCCAGTAGTGACAATTTTAACTATGGCTACACCTTC. It encodes CASSDNFNYGYTF.

The V call is TRBV6-4, the J call TRBJ1-1; D not resolved. CDR3 length equals 13 residues. Germline V lookup: CDR1 MRHNA, CDR2 SNTAGT. Trimming took off 4 bases at V and 1 base at J, with 7 bases between the two ends. CDR3 sequence (DNA): TGTGCCAGCAGTGCCACGAGGAACACTGAAGCTTTCTTT. This sequence encodes CASSATRNTEAFF.

V and J are TRBV7-9 and TRBJ2-5, with 14 bases lining up with TRBD2. Trimming at V came to 5 bases and at J to 2 bases, leaving 7 bases not matched to a gene. This CDR3 spans 17 amino acids. From germline, CDR1 is SEHNR and CDR2 FQNEAQ (reference sequence). The CDR3 sequence is CASSPGLAGGKQETQYF. DNA for the CDR3: TGTGCCAGCAGCCCCGGACTAGCGGGGGGAAAACAAGAGACCCAGTACTTC.

The V gene is TRBV19, the J gene TRBJ1-2; the match to TRBD1 covers 12 bases. Germline assignment: CDR1 LNHDA and CDR2 SQIVND (reference sequence). The length of the CDR3 is 13 residues. V was pared by 10 bases and J by 5 bases, with 5 bases of the junction left unmatched. CDR3 sequence reads: CATGTGGQYGYTF. The CDR3 coding sequence is TGTGCCACCGGGACAGGGGGCCAGTATGGCTACACCTTC. The full variable domain, in which reference TRBV19 and TRBJ1-2 provide the parts outside the CDR3, is DGGITQSPKYLFRKEGQNVTLSCEQNLNHDAMYWYRQDPGQGLRLIYYSQIVNDFQKGDIAEGYSVSREKKESFPLTVTSAQKNPTAFYLCATGTGGQYGYTFGSGTRLTVV.

The rearrangement links TRBV5-1 to TRBJ1-5; D uncertain. The CDR3 is 15 residues long. Germline V lookup: CDR1 SGHRS, CDR2 YFSETQ. The V end lost 0 bases, the J end lost 4 bases, and 11 bases lay between the germline ends. The CDR3 nucleotides are TGCGCCAGCAGCTTGGCAGGACTGCAGAATCAGCCCCAGCATTTT. It yields the protein CASSLAGLQNQPQHF.

V and J are TRBV7-9 and TRBJ1-1; 8 bases fit TRBD1. V lost 6 bases, J lost 5 bases, and 8 bases stayed unmatched. The CDR3 spans 14 residues. In germline, CDR1 is SEHNR, CDR2 FQNEAQ (reference sequence). This CDR3 is CASRLQQGGTEAFF. As DNA, the CDR3 is TGTGCCAGCAGACTACAACAGGGGGGAACTGAAGCTTTCTTT.

The chain joins TRBV2 to TRBJ1-2; 7 bases match TRBD1. The CDR3 sequence is 12 residues long. Germline CDR1 and CDR2: SNHLY and FYNNEI. J gave up 7 bases and V 6 bases, and 5 bases lay outside the gene matches. The CDR3 nucleotides read TGTGCCAGCAGGGGACAGCAGGTTGGCTACACCTTC. It specifies CASRGQQVGYTF.